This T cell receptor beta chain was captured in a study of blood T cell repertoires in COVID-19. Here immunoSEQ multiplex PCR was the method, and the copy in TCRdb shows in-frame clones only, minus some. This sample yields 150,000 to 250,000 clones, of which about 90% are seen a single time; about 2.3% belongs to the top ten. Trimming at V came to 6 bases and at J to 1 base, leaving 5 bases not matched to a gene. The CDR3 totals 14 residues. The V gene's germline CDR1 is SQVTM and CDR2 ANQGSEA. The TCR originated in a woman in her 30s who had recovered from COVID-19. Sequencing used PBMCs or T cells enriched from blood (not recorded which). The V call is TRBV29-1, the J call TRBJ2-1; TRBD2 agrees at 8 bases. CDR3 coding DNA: TGCAGCGTGAGACTAGCGCTGTCCTACAATGAGCAGTTCTTC. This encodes CSVRLALSYNEQFF.